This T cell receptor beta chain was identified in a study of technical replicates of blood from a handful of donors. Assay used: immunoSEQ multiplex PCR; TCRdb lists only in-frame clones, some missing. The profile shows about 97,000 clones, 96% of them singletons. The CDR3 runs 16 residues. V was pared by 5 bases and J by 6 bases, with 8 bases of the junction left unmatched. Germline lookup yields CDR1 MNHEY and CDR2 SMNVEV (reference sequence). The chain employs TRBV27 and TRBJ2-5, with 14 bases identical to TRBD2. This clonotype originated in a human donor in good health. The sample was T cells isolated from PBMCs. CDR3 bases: TGTGCCAGCAGTGTAACCGGGACTAGCGGGAGAAAGACCCAGTACTTC. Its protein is CASSVTGTSGRKTQYF.